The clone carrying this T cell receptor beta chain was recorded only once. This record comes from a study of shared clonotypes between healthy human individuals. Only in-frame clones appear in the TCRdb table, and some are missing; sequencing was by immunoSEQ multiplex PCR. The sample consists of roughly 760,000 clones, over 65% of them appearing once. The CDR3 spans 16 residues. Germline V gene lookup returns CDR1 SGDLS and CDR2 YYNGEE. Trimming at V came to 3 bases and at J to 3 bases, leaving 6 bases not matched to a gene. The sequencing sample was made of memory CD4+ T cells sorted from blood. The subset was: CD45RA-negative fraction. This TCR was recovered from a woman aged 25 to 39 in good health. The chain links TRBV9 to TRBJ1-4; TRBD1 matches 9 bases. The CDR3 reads CASSGRDREPNEKLFF. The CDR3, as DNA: TGTGCCAGCAGCGGCCGGGACAGGGAGCCTAATGAAAAACTGTTTTTT.